This TCR beta chain was sequenced for a study of T cell responses to AZD1222 COVID-19 vaccine (dated by TCRdb to about 2021). Broadly, across the study: AZD1222 recipients given second doses at about 4 weeks or at about 12 weeks were pooled, since spike-specific TCR depth and breadth were not found to differ between the two schedules. A total of about 240 trial participants underwent TCR sequencing, of whom about 200 received two doses of AZD1222 and 26 received two doses of the MenACWY control vaccine. Enrollment into the trials was organized by age into subgroups of 18-55, 56-69 and 70-plus years, and those subgroups contained roughly 150, 30 and 60 TCR-sequenced participants, respectively. Broad study findings and their caveats: No day 14 peak-response samples were available, so repertoires were characterized only after the peak T cell response. The 56-69-year group was small, and its depth increase did not reach significance, likely because of low power. Conclusions about previously exposed vaccinees were limited because only five to seven AZD1222 recipients were SARS-CoV-2 seropositive at baseline. After two AZD1222 doses, both the breadth and the depth of spike-specific TCRs were significantly higher than at day 0 and than in MenACWY recipients. Vaccine-associated CD4 TCRs spanned the whole spike protein, with dominant responses in regions 160-218 and 743-854. Reportedly, close to half of the unique spike-specific TCRs recognized epitopes lying outside the regions that are mutated in the B.1.351 and B.1.1.7 variants. Most participants were white British and females outnumbered males, and the authors suggested that clonal diversity may have been underestimated.

Reading from cysteine to phenylalanine, the CDR3 counts 17 amino acids. The retained sequence is limited to the CDR3, 51 bases, with the frame set at the first base. In the germline V gene, CDR1 corresponds to SGHRS and CDR2 to YFSETQ. V ends up 0 bases short and J 2 bases short, with an unmatched junction base count of 9. The CDR3 regions of human TCRbeta chains were analyzed by immunosequencing. The paper's data handling went like this. TCRs in the repertoires were compared against a reference library of SARS-CoV-2-specific TCRs that had been generated with the MIRA antigen-specificity platform. Breadth was defined as the fraction of unique TCRs that were SARS-CoV-2-associated, and depth was defined as the fraction of total T cells that were SARS-CoV-2-associated. Using the MIRA data, each spike-specific TCR was assigned both to the spike region to which the TCR was reactive and to a CD4 or CD8 class. Log10-transformed breadth and depth values were compared by one-way ANOVA with Sidak's multiple comparisons tests. TCRdb took this table from immuneACCESS and kept in-frame rearrangements with V and J called. Such tables lack part of the clones; where checked against another copy, unresolved V genes explain under half of the gap, and the rest is unexplained. The V and J calls and clone size were taken over from that table, and D and trimming were inferred from the DNA. Recorded for this sample are about 72,000 clones; about nine tenths of them occurred a single time. The ten most abundant clones make up around 24% of the sample.

The time point label of this sample denotes: baseline before first vaccination. Vaccinee samples were obtained from the UK trials COV001 and COV002, which included a single-blind randomized controlled phase 2/3 trial of AZD1222 (ChAdOx1 nCoV-19) in healthy adults. For TCRbeta chain sequencing, PBMC samples were collected from trial participants at day 0 and at day 28 after the second dose. A note on this clone: Its specific antigen is unknown. No per-base quality is available; no much larger clone lies one base away.

This TCR derives from an adult in good health. The rearranged segments are TRBV5-1 and TRBJ2-7; TRBD1 aligns with 9 central bases. This material consisted of peripheral blood, taken on day 0 of AZD1222 vaccination. CDR3 protein: CASSLEGQGIFPYEQYF. The DNA sequence is TGCGCCAGCAGCTTGGAAGGACAGGGGATATTCCCCTACGAGCAGTACTTC. With the rest looked up from the reference TRBV5-1 and TRBJ2-7 genes rather than sequenced, the full variable domain is KAGVTQTPRYLIKTRGQQVTLSCSPISGHRSVSWYQQTPGQGLQFLFEYFSETQRNKGNFPGRFSGRQFSNSRSEMNVSTLELGDSALYLCASSLEGQGIFPYEQYFGPGTRLTVT.